A single sample gave rise to the 28 T cell receptor beta chains below, sequenced in a study of T cells in Graves' hyperthyroidism and ophthalmopathy. The CDR3 regions of TCR beta were amplified from RNA transcripts. Using the HTBI primer set, a first-round RT-PCR was run on the TCR CDR3. TCRdb ran MiXCR on the multiplex PCR reads and lists one entry per CDR3 protein. The sample has about 290,000 distinct CDR3 sequences, about 14% seen once. The sequencing input was blood. These receptor sequences come from a young woman with Graves' hyperthyroidism that later progressed to Graves' ophthalmopathy.

This clonotype was seen only a few times. The rearrangement joins TRBV27 to TRBJ2-2, with D hard to call. Trimming removed 2 bases at V and 11 bases at J, with 15 bases between. This CDR3 is 14 amino acids long. Germline CDR1 is MNHEY and CDR2 is SMNVEV (reference sequence). The CDR3 region is CASSLIPPPRELFF. The CDR3 nucleotides are TGTGCCAGCAGTTTAATCCCCCCACCCCGAGAGCTGTTTTTT.

This clonotype has only a few counts. This chain joins TRBV29-1 and TRBJ2-7; no firm D call. The V end lost 7 bases, the J end lost 2 bases, and 12 bases lay between the germline ends. The CDR3 totals 12 residues. Germline assignment: CDR1 SQVTM and CDR2 ANQGSEA. The CDR3 sequence: CSAYGNTYEQYF. The CDR3 DNA sequence: TGCAGCGCGTACGGCAATACCTACGAGCAGTACTTC.

This clonotype showed up many times. This rearrangement joins TRBV20-1 to TRBJ1-1; D gene ambiguous. The CDR3 totals 12 residues. V was cut by 3 bases and J by 5 bases, with 10 bases left in between. The germline CDR1 and CDR2 sequences are DFQATT and SNEGSKA (reference sequence). The CDR3 loop is CSASRQHTEAFF. The CDR3, as DNA: TGCAGTGCTAGTAGGCAGCATACTGAAGCTTTCTTT.

The chain employs TRBV9 and TRBJ2-5; the D gene could be TRBD1 or TRBD2 (5 bases each). The germline CDR1 and CDR2 sequences are SGDLS and YYNGEE. CDR3 length equals 11 residues. Trimming left V 3 bases short and J 9 bases short, with 9 bases between. Written as DNA, the CDR3 is TGTGCCAGCAGCGGAGAGGGGTCCCAGTACTTC. Translated: CASSGEGSQYF.

This clonotype was observed a handful of times. A much larger clone lies one base from this, so it may be a read error. The V call is TRBV18, the J call TRBJ1-2, with D possibly being TRBD1 (6 bases). The CDR3 runs to 15 residues. Between the trimmed V and J ends, which lost 5 bases and 3 bases, there was a span of 16 bases. CDR1 is KGHSH and CDR2 is LQKENI in the germline V gene. CDR3 loop: CASSTNRECYYGYTF. DNA for the CDR3: TGTGCCAGCTCAACAAACAGGGAATGTTACTATGGCTACACCTTC.

V usage is TRBV6-1 and J usage is TRBJ2-5, with 7 bases lining up with TRBD2. The V gene's germline CDR1 is MNHNS and CDR2 SASEGT. There are 15 residues in the CDR3. V was pared by 6 bases and J by 0 bases, with 7 bases of the junction left unmatched. CDR3 DNA sequence: TGTGCCAGCAGCCGACTAGCAGCGTACCAAGAGACCCAGTACTTC. Protein sequence: CASSRLAAYQETQYF.

This clonotype appeared many times. The gene calls are TRBV30 and TRBJ2-1; TRBD1 aligns across 8 bases. This CDR3 is built from 15 residues. The V segment lost 8 bases and the J segment 0 bases; nucleotides outside the gene matches: 9. From germline, CDR1 is GTSNPN and CDR2 SVGIG (reference sequence). This CDR3 is CARTGSASSYNEQFF. CDR3 in DNA: TGTGCCAGGACAGGGAGTGCTAGCTCCTACAATGAGCAGTTCTTC.

This clonotype appeared many times. The CDR3 loop reads CASSSQVEQFF. In nucleotides, the CDR3 is TGTGCCAGCAGTTCTCAAGTTGAGCAGTTCTTC. The V call is TRBV6-2 or TRBV6-3, the J call TRBJ2-1; D ambiguous. The CDR3 sequence is 11 residues long. Germline CDR1 reads MNHEY; CDR2 reads SVGEGT. The germline V and J ends were trimmed by 4 bases and 9 bases, with 7 bases remaining between them.

This clonotype was observed a few times. The chain employs TRBV7-9 and TRBJ1-3; no clear D gene. The germline V gene encodes CDR1 SEHNR and CDR2 FQNEAQ (reference sequence). The germline V and J ends were trimmed by 5 bases and 0 bases, with 8 bases remaining between them. CDR3 length: 14 amino acids. CDR3 region: CASSRTSSGNTIYF. CDR3 sequence (DNA): TGTGCCAGCAGCCGCACGAGCTCTGGAAACACCATATATTTT.

This clonotype has a count of ten or more. V gene TRBV5-5 combines with J gene TRBJ2-3, with D uncertain. V lost 0 bases and J 3 bases, leaving 8 bases between the germline ends. In germline, CDR1 is SGHKS, CDR2 YYEKEE (reference sequence). This CDR3 spans 14 amino acids. CDR3 region: CASSLGGWTDTQYF. The CDR3 DNA sequence: TGTGCCAGCAGCTTGGGTGGGTGGACAGATACGCAGTATTTT.

Concerning this clonotype: A much larger clone sits a single nucleotide away, making a read error possible. The chain uses TRBV6-5 and TRBJ2-7; TRBD2 agrees at 7 bases. Germline CDR1 MNHEY, CDR2 SVGAGI. The CDR3 loop spans 16 amino acids. The CDR3 here is CASSHSVPSGSYEQYF. CDR3 DNA: TGTGCCAGCAGTCACTCGGTGCCTAGCGGTTCCTACGAGCAGTACTTC.

This clonotype was recorded many times. The rearrangement uses TRBV6-2 or TRBV6-3 and TRBJ2-7; 10 bases agree with TRBD2. The CDR3 length is 14 residues. Unmatched junction bases numbered 3, after V lost 7 bases and J lost 0 bases. The germline CDR1 and CDR2 sequences are MNHEY and SVGEGT. The CDR3 reads CASTASGSSYEQYF. The CDR3 DNA reads as TGTGCCAGCACGGCTAGCGGGAGCTCCTACGAGCAGTACTTC.

This clonotype was counted many times. The chain couples TRBV6-2 or TRBV6-3 to TRBJ2-2; D possibly corresponds to TRBD2 (6 bases). V gave up 6 bases and J gave up 6 bases, with 17 bases separating them. This CDR3 spans 15 amino acids. Germline V gives CDR1 MNHEY, CDR2 SVGEGT. The CDR3 DNA reads as TGTGCCAGCAGCCCCCCCCCGGGACTCGCCGGGGAGCTGTTTTTT. It codes for CASSPPPGLAGELFF.

This clonotype occurred many times. The chain joins TRBV27 to TRBJ2-7; 7 nucleotides line up with TRBD1. CDR3 length equals 14 residues. Germline-derived CDR1 and CDR2 are MNHEY and SMNVEV (reference sequence). The V gene end was trimmed by 8 bases and the J gene end by 7 bases; junction bases not matched to a gene: 14. The chain's CDR3 is CASARDSSLVEQYF. CDR3 in DNA: TGTGCCAGCGCCCGGGACAGCAGCCTTGTAGAGCAGTACTTC.

This clonotype was seen many times. The J gene is TRBJ2-1, the V gene TRBV27; unclear D gene. This CDR3 has 14 residues. V was clipped by 5 bases and J by 7 bases, with 15 bases between them. Germline V lookup: CDR1 MNHEY, CDR2 SMNVEV (reference sequence). The DNA for the CDR3 is TGTGCCAGCAGTAACGGTGTGGGGTGGAATGAGCAGTTCTTC. Translating gives CASSNGVGWNEQFF.

This clonotype was picked up many times. The V call is TRBV5-5, the J call TRBJ2-2, with D unclear. This CDR3 is built from 15 residues. Per the germline V gene, CDR1 is SGHKS and CDR2 is YYEKEE (reference sequence). V lost 0 bases, J lost 1 base, and 7 bases lay in between. The CDR3 nucleotides read TGTGCCAGCAGCTTGGACGGACGGAACACCGGGGAGCTGTTTTTT. Encoded protein: CASSLDGRNTGELFF.

This clonotype was counted at least ten times. V usage is TRBV5-6 and J usage is TRBJ1-1; 7 positions match TRBD1. From germline, CDR1 is SGHDT and CDR2 YYEEEE. V gave up 0 bases and J gave up 5 bases; unmatched junction bases: 10. The CDR3 is 16 amino acids. In DNA, the CDR3 is TGTGCCAGCAGCTTGGGACAGGGCTTCTCCGGGACTGAAGCTTTCTTT. As protein: CASSLGQGFSGTEAFF.

This clonotype has ten or more counts. The chain employs TRBV6-2 or TRBV6-3 and TRBJ2-7, with a weak D call TRBD2 (5 bases). The CDR3 has 15 residues. Trimming took off 6 bases at V and 0 bases at J, with 15 bases between the two ends. Germline V gene lookup returns CDR1 MNHEY and CDR2 SVGEGT. CDR3 sequence (DNA): TGTGCCAGCAGGCATACTAGTGGACTCTCCTACGAGCAGTACTTC. Encoded protein: CASRHTSGLSYEQYF.

In the case of this clonotype: With a much larger clone just one base away, this may be a read error. The gene calls are TRBV9 and TRBJ2-1; possible D gene TRBD2, 5 bases. CDR3 size: 16 residues. Germline-derived CDR1 and CDR2 are SGDLS and YYNGEE. The CDR3 reads CASSVEPPSLYNKQFF. CDR3 coding DNA: TGTGCCAGCAGCGTAGAACCACCTAGCCTCTACAATAAGCAGTTCTTC.

Note on this clonotype: Since a much larger clone is just one base distant, this may be a read error. The V gene is TRBV28, the J gene TRBJ2-2, with D uncertain. Per the germline V gene, CDR1 is MDHEN and CDR2 is SYDVKM. This CDR3 is 14 amino acids long. CDR3 protein: CARSFWGNTGELFF. The CDR3 DNA follows: TGTGCCCGCAGTTTCTGGGGAAACACCGGGGAGCTGTTTTTT.

The V call is TRBV19, the J call TRBJ2-6; 12 bases match TRBD1. The CDR3 totals 17 residues. Germline V gives CDR1 LNHDA, CDR2 SQIVND (reference sequence). The V and J ends lost 8 bases and 0 bases, in that order; junction bases with no gene match: 5. CDR3 sequence reads: CASGPGQGASGANVLTF. CDR3 bases: TGTGCCAGTGGACCGGGACAGGGGGCCTCTGGGGCCAACGTCCTGACTTTC.

In its sample, this clonotype was seen many times. This CDR3 is CASRSGEGANVLTF. The CDR3 DNA reads TGTGCCAGCAGGTCAGGGGAAGGGGCCAACGTCCTGACTTTC. V and J are TRBV28 and TRBJ2-6, with D perhaps TRBD1 (6 bases). The V end was cut by 6 bases, the J end by 4 bases, with 10 bases between. CDR3 size: 14 residues. The germline V gene has CDR1 MDHEN and CDR2 SYDVKM.

This clonotype was counted many times. The chain carries TRBV7-9 and TRBJ2-1; D is tentatively TRBD1 or TRBD2 (6 bases each). The ends were cut back, 6 bases at V and 8 bases at J, with 8 bases in the middle. CDR1 SEHNR and CDR2 FQNEAQ come from the germline V gene (reference sequence). This CDR3 is built from 11 residues. DNA for the CDR3: TGTGCCAGCAGGGGGGGCGATGAGCAGTTCTTC. It yields the protein CASRGGDEQFF.

This clonotype showed up many times. This chain uses TRBV7-9 with TRBJ1-5; 8 bases match TRBD1. Germline V gene data show CDR1 as SEHNR and CDR2 as FQNEAQ (reference sequence). This CDR3 is built from 12 residues. V lost 5 bases and J lost 7; bases outside the gene matches: 1. This chain's CDR3 is CASSRDRQPQHF. DNA of the CDR3: TGTGCCAGCAGCCGGGACAGGCAGCCCCAGCATTTT.

This clonotype was observed many times. The J gene is TRBJ1-3, the V gene TRBV6-2 or TRBV6-3; weak D call: TRBD1 (6 bases). The CDR3 runs 15 residues. CDR1 is MNHEY and CDR2 is SVGEGT in the germline V gene. The germline V and J ends were trimmed by 5 bases and 0 bases, with 11 bases remaining between them. The CDR3 reads CASSDPGHSGNTIYF. CDR3 sequence (DNA): TGTGCCAGCAGTGACCCGGGACACTCTGGAAACACCATATATTTT.

This clonotype was counted ten times or more. V and J are TRBV28 and TRBJ2-5, with 10 bases lining up with TRBD1. CDR1 and CDR2 (germline): MDHEN, SYDVKM. The trim removed 6 bases at V and 4 bases at J, leaving 8 bases unmatched. The CDR3 covers 15 residues. The CDR3: CASRPLTGGSETQYF. The CDR3 DNA reads as TGTGCCAGCAGACCACTGACAGGGGGCTCAGAGACCCAGTACTTC.

This clonotype was observed at least ten times. The chain is built from TRBV6-2 or TRBV6-3 and TRBJ2-2; D is undetermined. Between the trimmed V and J ends, which lost 9 bases and 4 bases, there was a span of 9 bases. Germline values: CDR1 MNHEY, CDR2 SVGEGT. The CDR3 spans 12 residues. CDR3 sequence (DNA): TGTGCCAGGAGCTACCTCACCGGGGAGCTGTTTTTT. It specifies CARSYLTGELFF.

With regard to this clonotype: One end of the junction varies from germline; a read error may be responsible. The chain joins TRBV7-7 to TRBJ2-1; TRBD2 agrees at 9 bases. The CDR3 is 17 residues long. Germline CDR1 reads SSHAT; CDR2 reads FNYEAQ (reference sequence). The CDR3 reads CASSYRLGGRGDNEQFF. The CDR3 coding sequence is TGTGCTAGCAGTTACCGCCTCGGCGGGAGGGGGGACAATGAGCAGTTCTTC.